These 26 T cell receptor beta chains share one sample of origin, sequenced in a study of T cells in Graves' hyperthyroidism and ophthalmopathy. RNA transcripts yielded amplified TCR beta CDR3 regions. The TCR CDR3 first-round RT-PCR relied on the HTBI primer set. TCRdb called the multiplex PCR reads again in MiXCR, with one record for every CDR3 protein. This table holds 450,000 to 650,000 distinct CDR3 sequences, 14% found once. The sample comprised blood. These TCRs come from a woman between 18 and 30 years old with Graves' ophthalmopathy.

This clonotype was found many times. The chain is built from TRBV20-1 and TRBJ2-1; D is possibly TRBD2 (5 bases). V lost 3 bases to trimming and J lost 2 bases, with 14 bases between them. The germline gives CDR1 DFQATT, CDR2 SNEGSKA (reference sequence). CDR3 length: 15 residues. This chain's CDR3 is CSAREAFQTYNEQFF. DNA of the CDR3: TGCAGTGCTAGGGAGGCCTTTCAAACCTACAATGAGCAGTTCTTC.

There are many counts of this clonotype. This chain joins TRBV12-3 or TRBV12-4 and TRBJ1-4; TRBD1 aligns across 9 bases. The CDR3 spans 14 residues. J lost 5 bases, V lost 6 bases, and 4 bases had no gene match. The CDR3 sequence is CASSWGTGNEKLFF. CDR3 DNA sequence: TGTGCCAGCAGCTGGGGGACAGGGAATGAAAAACTGTTTTTT.

V and J are TRBV7-8 and TRBJ2-1; TRBD2 matches at 8 bases. The CDR3 contains 17 residues. The germline V gene has CDR1 SGHVS and CDR2 FQNEAQ. With 5 bases clipped from V and 5 bases from J, the junction kept 14 bases outside the gene matches. In DNA form, the CDR3 reads TGTGCCAGCAGCCAAGATAGGAGGACTAGCCCGGACAATGAGCAGTTCTTC. Protein sequence: CASSQDRRTSPDNEQFF.

V and J are TRBV6-6 and TRBJ1-5; TRBD1 might be the D (5 bases). V dropped 2 bases and J dropped 9 bases, with 11 bases sitting between them. The germline CDR1 and CDR2 sequences are MNHNY and SVGAGI (reference sequence). The CDR3 is made up of 13 amino acids. CDR3 sequence: CASSYGTNRPQHF. CDR3 bases: TGTGCCAGCAGTTACGGGACCAACCGGCCCCAGCATTTT.

This clonotype came up many times. The rearrangement links TRBV12-3 or TRBV12-4 to TRBJ2-7; TRBD2 matches 8 bases. V lost 5 bases, J lost 1 base, and 4 bases stayed unmatched. The CDR3 totals 14 residues. CDR3 loop: CASSQRELSYEQYF. For the CDR3, the DNA is TGTGCCAGCAGTCAGCGGGAGTTATCCTACGAGCAGTACTTC.

This clonotype was recorded at least ten times. The CDR3 DNA follows: TGTGCCAGCAGCACCCCCAGGAGGGGAATCGGAAACATTCAGTACTTC. Translating gives CASSTPRRGIGNIQYF. This chain uses TRBV7-8 with TRBJ2-4; the D gene is possibly TRBD2 (6 bases). Trimming shortened V by 5 bases and J by 6 bases, and 20 bases separated the two germline ends. Germline CDR1 SGHVS, CDR2 FQNEAQ. CDR3 length: 16 amino acids. Looking up the rest from reference TRBV7-8 and TRBJ2-4 gives the full variable domain: GAGVSQSPRYKVAKRGQDVALRCDPISGHVSLFWYQQALGQGPEFLTYFQNEAQLDKSGLPSDRFFAERPEGSVSTLKIQRTQQEDSAVYLCASSTPRRGIGNIQYFGAGTRLSVL.

The table lists this clonotype with many counts. The genes are TRBV5-1 and TRBJ1-5; possible D gene TRBD1, 5 bases. V gave up 2 bases and J gave up 5 bases, with 11 bases separating them. The CDR3 has 14 amino acids. The germline CDR1 and CDR2 sequences are SGHRS and YFSETQ. This CDR3 reads CASSLVSRDQPQHF. The CDR3 DNA reads as TGCGCCAGCAGCTTAGTCTCCAGGGATCAGCCCCAGCATTTT.

A few counts support this clonotype. The chain has TRBV6-2 or TRBV6-3 and TRBJ2-2, with D maybe TRBD2 (6 bases). CDR3 size: 18 residues. Per the germline V gene, CDR1 is MNHEY and CDR2 is SVGEGT. Deletions cut 6 bases from V and 0 bases from J, with 20 bases between. CDR3 sequence: CASSDRGIHLPNTGELFF. CDR3 DNA sequence: TGTGCCAGCAGCGATCGGGGGATTCACCTTCCGAACACCGGGGAGCTGTTTTTT.

The table lists this clonotype with many counts. The chain employs TRBV20-1 and TRBJ2-4; D is perhaps TRBD1 or TRBD2 (6 bases each). Trimming left V 1 base short and J 3 bases short, with 16 bases between. CDR1 and CDR2 (germline): DFQATT, SNEGSKA (reference sequence). This CDR3 has 16 amino acids. DNA of the CDR3: TGCAGTGCTAGAGCTACAAAAGGGGGAGGCAAAAACATTCAGTACTTC. Its protein product is CSARATKGGGKNIQYF.

This clonotype was observed many times. V is TRBV2 and J is TRBJ2-7; 7 nucleotides match TRBD2. Germline trimming cut 6 bases from V and 6 bases from J; bases unmatched to any gene: 8. Germline V gene sequence: CDR1 SNHLY, CDR2 FYNNEI. There are 13 residues in the CDR3. The DNA for the CDR3 is TGTGCCAGCAGCGCACGGGAGGCAGTCGAGCAGTACTTC. Its translation: CASSAREAVEQYF.

The V and J genes are TRBV18 and TRBJ1-5; D possibly corresponds to TRBD1 (5 bases). CDR3 length equals 17 residues. Germline CDR1 reads KGHSH; CDR2 reads LQKENI. V lost 3 bases, J lost 0 bases, and 15 bases lay in between. Written as DNA, the CDR3 is TGTGCCAGCTCACCCTGGGGGAGTCCGCTTAGCAATCAGCCCCAGCATTTT. Its protein is CASSPWGSPLSNQPQHF.

This clonotype is a singleton in its sample. CDR3 coding DNA: TGTGCCAGCAGCAGAACGACGTGGACTAGCATATACGAGCAGTACTTC. This encodes CASSRTTWTSIYEQYF. This chain connects TRBV25-1 to TRBJ2-7; TRBD2 matches at 8 bases. The CDR3 is 16 residues long. J was trimmed by 4 bases and V by 6 bases; bases with no gene match: 14. Germline CDR1 reads MGHDK; CDR2 reads SYGVNS.

The table lists this clonotype with many counts. The chain is built from TRBV6-1 and TRBJ2-1; D remains unclear. CDR1 and CDR2 from the germline V gene are MNHNS and SASEGT. V was pared by 5 bases and J by 3 bases, with 14 bases between. CDR3 size: 15 residues. In nucleotides, the CDR3 is TGTGCCAGCAGTCCCCAAGTCAGAGTCTACAATGAGCAGTTCTTC. Residues: CASSPQVRVYNEQFF.

This clonotype was recorded at least ten times. This sequence joins TRBV12-3 or TRBV12-4 and TRBJ2-1, with 13 bases fitting TRBD2. V lost 8 bases to trimming and J lost 2 bases; unmatched junction nucleotides: 9. The CDR3 extends over 17 amino acids. The CDR3 spells CASGPELAGGTYNEQFF. CDR3 DNA: TGTGCCAGCGGGCCTGAACTAGCGGGAGGGACCTACAATGAGCAGTTCTTC.

This clonotype was counted at least ten times. V usage is TRBV4-1 and J usage is TRBJ2-1, with D hard to call. V was clipped by 0 bases and J by 7 bases, with 7 bases between them. Germline V CDR1 and CDR2: MGHRA, YSYEKL. The CDR3 consists of 13 residues. The CDR3 bases are TGCGCCAGCAGCCAAGAACATGGAAATGAGCAGTTCTTC. The encoded protein is CASSQEHGNEQFF.

This clonotype was recorded many times. J is TRBJ2-7 and V is TRBV7-9; no reliable D call. Trimming removed 1 base from V and 3 bases from J, with 13 bases in between. The V gene's germline CDR1 is SEHNR and CDR2 FQNEAQ (reference sequence). CDR3 length equals 15 residues. The CDR3 is CASSLDLGRNYEQYF. The CDR3 nucleotides read TGTGCCAGCAGCTTAGATCTCGGCAGGAACTACGAGCAGTACTTC. Full variable domain (missing parts from reference TRBV7-9 and TRBJ2-7): DTGVSQNPRHKITKRGQNVTFRCDPISEHNRLYWYRQTLGQGPEFLTYFQNEAQLEKSRLLSDRFSAERPKGSFSTLEIQRTEQGDSAMYLCASSLDLGRNYEQYFGPGTRLTVT.

This chain links TRBV7-2 with TRBJ2-1, with unresolved D. V was shortened by 1 base and J by 0 bases, with 13 bases between the two germline ends. This CDR3 is 17 amino acids long. Germline V lookup: CDR1 SGHTA, CDR2 FQGNSA. The CDR3 DNA sequence: TGTGCCAGCAGCTTAGTCGGGTCCGCAAGCTCCTACAATGAGCAGTTCTTC. Amino acids: CASSLVGSASSYNEQFF.

This chain connects TRBV6-1 to TRBJ1-4, with 8 bases matching TRBD1. Germline-derived CDR1 and CDR2 are MNHNS and SASEGT. The CDR3 spans 14 residues. The J segment lost 10 bases and the V segment lost 5 bases, leaving 9 bases of the junction unmatched. The CDR3 DNA follows: TGTGCCAGCAGTCCACAGGGGGATGTAGGAAAACTGTTTTTT. Translating it yields CASSPQGDVGKLFF.

The sample holds many counts of this clonotype. V is TRBV27 and J is TRBJ2-6, with 8 bases aligning to TRBD1. V lost 7 bases and J lost 2; bases outside the gene matches: 16. This CDR3 comprises 19 residues. Germline V gene data show CDR1 as MNHEY and CDR2 as SMNVEV (reference sequence). Written as DNA, the CDR3 is TGTGCCAGCATCTTTACGACCCGGGCAGGGGGCGCTGGGGCCAACGTCCTGACTTTC. This gives the protein CASIFTTRAGGAGANVLTF.

The chain couples TRBV9 to TRBJ2-5; the match to TRBD2 covers 7 bases. Trimming took 4 bases from V and 7 from J; bases not matched to a gene: 13. Germline CDR1 reads SGDLS; CDR2 reads YYNGEE. The CDR3 runs 15 residues. The CDR3 sequence: CASSTREEVGLTQYF. DNA of the CDR3: TGTGCCAGCAGCACTCGGGAGGAGGTTGGGTTGACCCAGTACTTC. Complete variable domain (other parts from reference TRBV9 and TRBJ2-5): DSGVTQTPKHLITATGQRVTLRCSPRSGDLSVYWYQQSLDQGLQFLIQYYNGEERAKGNILERFSAQQFPDLHSELNLSSLELGDSALYFCASSTREEVGLTQYFGPGTRLLVL.

This clonotype appeared many times. The chain is built from TRBV7-8 and TRBJ2-1; D gene ambiguous. The ends were cut back, 5 bases at V and 0 bases at J, with 8 bases in the middle. Per germline, CDR1 SGHVS and CDR2 FQNEAQ. This CDR3 spans 14 amino acids. In DNA form, the CDR3 reads TGTGCCAGCAGCCCAATAAGCTCCTACAATGAGCAGTTCTTC. Translated: CASSPISSYNEQFF.

The sample holds many counts of this clonotype. V and J are TRBV11-3 and TRBJ2-1; TRBD1 might be the D (6 bases). V shed 5 bases and J shed 8 bases, with 16 bases lying between them. The CDR3 totals 14 residues. CDR1 SGHNT and CDR2 YENEEA come from the germline V gene. The CDR3 here is CASSPQPDSHEQFF. The CDR3 DNA reads as TGTGCCAGCAGCCCGCAGCCGGACAGCCATGAGCAGTTCTTC.

This clonotype has at least ten counts. The V and J genes are TRBV2 and TRBJ2-1; tentatively, D is TRBD2 (6 bases). Germline V gene data show CDR1 as SNHLY and CDR2 as FYNNEI. The CDR3 has 14 amino acids. V lost 8 bases and J 3 bases, leaving 14 bases between the germline ends. CDR3 region: CASGTGVGYNEQFF. CDR3 in DNA: TGTGCCAGCGGGACGGGAGTAGGCTACAATGAGCAGTTCTTC.

This clonotype appeared many times. CDR3 nucleotide sequence: TGTGCCAGCAGTGAAAGGACAGGGGTTCTTGATCAAGAGACCCAGTACTTC. Translating it yields CASSERTGVLDQETQYF. The rearrangement links TRBV2 to TRBJ2-5; TRBD1 aligns across 9 bases. Germline-derived CDR1 and CDR2 are SNHLY and FYNNEI. V dropped 2 bases and J dropped 2; count of bases not matched to a gene: 9. CDR3 length equals 17 residues.

There are a few counts of this clonotype. The V and J genes are TRBV7-9 and TRBJ2-5, with 9 bases aligning to TRBD2. The CDR3 consists of 14 residues. CDR1 and CDR2 (germline): SEHNR, FQNEAQ (reference sequence). The CDR3 DNA reads as TGTGCTGGTGGTGGTAGCGGGGGCCAAGAGACCCAGTACTTC. Translation: CAGGGSGGQETQYF.

The V and J genes are TRBV4-3 and TRBJ2-3; TRBD2 matches 11 bases. Germline V lookup: CDR1 LGHNA, CDR2 YSLEER. CDR3 length: 18 amino acids. Trimming removed 0 bases from V and 1 base from J; junction bases left unmatched: 6. This chain's CDR3 is CASSQDVAGGRGTDTQYF. CDR3 sequence (DNA): TGCGCCAGCAGCCAAGATGTAGCGGGAGGGCGGGGCACAGATACGCAGTATTTT.